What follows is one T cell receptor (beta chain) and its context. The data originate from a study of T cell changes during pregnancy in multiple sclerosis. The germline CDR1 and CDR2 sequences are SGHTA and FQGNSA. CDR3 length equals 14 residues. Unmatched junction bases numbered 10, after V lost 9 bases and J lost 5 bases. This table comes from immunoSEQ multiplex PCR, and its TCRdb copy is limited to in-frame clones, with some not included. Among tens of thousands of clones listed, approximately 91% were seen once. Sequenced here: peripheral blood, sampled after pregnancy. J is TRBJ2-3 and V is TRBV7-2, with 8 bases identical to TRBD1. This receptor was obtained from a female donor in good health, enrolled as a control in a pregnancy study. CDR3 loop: CASSRQGAGDTQYF. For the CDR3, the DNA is TGTGCCAGTTCCCGGCAGGGGGCTGGAGATACGCAGTATTTT.